Below are 15 T cell receptor beta chains sequenced from a single sample in a study of Tregs in tolerant kidney transplant recipients. Here immunoSEQ multiplex PCR was the method, and the copy in TCRdb shows in-frame clones only, minus some. The sample comprises approximately 50,000 clones, approximately 91% of which are singletons, and roughly 15% rests with the top ten. Recipients received nonmyeloablative bone marrow transplants from related graft donors, with transient mixed chimerism. Sequenced material: CD8+ T cells from blood (PBMCs), taken 24 months after the transplant. All receptors derive from a human patient who received a combined kidney and bone marrow transplant. Some of the T cells might come from the graft donor.

By sample fraction, this clone is medium-sized. The chain employs TRBV6-5 and TRBJ2-1; tentative D call: TRBD1 (6 bases). The germline CDR1 and CDR2 sequences are MNHEY and SVGAGI. With 5 bases removed from V and 10 bases from J, the gap between germline ends came to 15 bases. The CDR3 sequence is 13 residues long. The chain's CDR3 is CASSAQGIREQFF. As DNA, the CDR3 is TGTGCCAGCAGTGCGCAGGGGATCAGGGAGCAGTTCTTC.

The V gene is TRBV19, the J gene TRBJ2-1, with TRBD1 as a possible D gene (5 bases). Germline CDR1 reads LNHDA; CDR2 reads SQIVND (reference sequence). V lost 0 bases to trimming and J lost 3 bases, with 12 bases between them. There are 16 residues in the CDR3. CDR3 loop: CASSIDLAQGYNEQFF. DNA for the CDR3: TGTGCCAGTAGTATAGATCTCGCGCAGGGCTACAATGAGCAGTTCTTC.

This clone was found once. The chain is built from TRBV28 and TRBJ2-7, with a tentative D call TRBD2 (5 bases). CDR3 length: 15 residues. Germline CDR1 reads MDHEN; CDR2 reads SYDVKM. Trimming left V 6 bases short and J 2 bases short, with 17 bases between. The DNA of the CDR3 is TGTGCCAGCAGGGGAGTATCAGGCTACACCTACGAGCAGTACTTC. Residues: CASRGVSGYTYEQYF.

The gene calls are TRBV6-1 and TRBJ1-5; D not resolved. The CDR3 loop spans 15 amino acids. The V gene lost 2 bases and the J gene lost 0 bases, with 8 bases spanning the gap. The V gene's germline CDR1 is MNHNS and CDR2 SASEGT. The CDR3 protein is CASSETDYSNQPQHF. DNA for the CDR3: TGTGCCAGCAGTGAAACAGACTATAGCAATCAGCCCCAGCATTTT.

The rearrangement joins TRBV2 to TRBJ2-1; D is possibly TRBD2 (5 bases). CDR3 length equals 11 residues. V was shortened by 9 bases and J by 6 bases, with 9 bases between the two germline ends. The germline CDR1 and CDR2 sequences are SNHLY and FYNNEI. DNA for the CDR3: TGTGCCAGTACTAGTGGCAATGAGCAGTTCTTC. Its translation is CASTSGNEQFF. Full variable domain (outside the CDR3, taken from reference TRBV2 and TRBJ2-1): EPEVTQTPSHQVTQMGQEVILRCVPISNHLYFYWYRQILGQKVEFLVSFYNNEISEKSEIFDDQFSVERPDGSNFTLKIRSTKLEDSAMYFCASTSGNEQFFGPGTRLTVL.

The chain links TRBV6-5 to TRBJ1-2; the D gene is possibly TRBD1 (6 bases). CDR1 is MNHEY and CDR2 is SVGAGI in the germline V gene. The CDR3 sequence is 15 residues long. Trimming cost V 0 bases and J 2 bases, with 10 bases left between them. The CDR3 spells CASSYSGGLNYGYTF. The CDR3 nucleotides read TGTGCCAGCAGTTACTCGGGGGGGCTCAACTATGGCTACACCTTC.

This sequence joins TRBV9 and TRBJ2-7, with D perhaps matching TRBD2 (7 bases). V was shortened by 8 bases and J by 6 bases, with 18 bases between the two germline ends. CDR1 and CDR2 (germline): SGDLS, YYNGEE. This CDR3 has 13 residues. Here the CDR3 DNA reads TGTGCCAGTGGGGGGGGCCCCGGAGGCGAGCAGTACTTC. It is translated as CASGGGPGGEQYF.

The genes are TRBV11-3 and TRBJ2-7; 7 bases map to TRBD2. The germline V gene encodes CDR1 SGHNT and CDR2 YENEEA. V was clipped by 1 base and J by 2 bases; unmatched bases: 5. This CDR3 has 15 amino acids. Written as DNA, the CDR3 is TGTGCCAGCAGCTTAGCGGGAGGTCACCCCTACGAGCAGTACTTC. Amino acids: CASSLAGGHPYEQYF.

The chain employs TRBV27 and TRBJ2-3; D not certain. In germline, CDR1 is MNHEY, CDR2 SMNVEV (reference sequence). Trimming left V 2 bases short and J 3 bases short, with 6 bases between. This CDR3 is built from 13 residues. CDR3 loop: CASSLMETDTQYF. CDR3 nucleotide sequence: TGTGCCAGCAGTTTAATGGAGACAGATACGCAGTATTTT.

The V call is TRBV6-1, the J call TRBJ1-2; D might be TRBD1 (6 bases). V lost 0 bases to trimming and J lost 6 bases, with 11 bases between them. The CDR3 covers 14 residues. The V gene's germline CDR1 is MNHNS and CDR2 SASEGT. The CDR3 coding sequence is TGTGCCAGCAGTGAAGCTGATGGGGGCAATGGCTACACCTTC. Its protein product is CASSEADGGNGYTF.

J is TRBJ1-4 and V is TRBV7-2, with D maybe TRBD1 (5 bases). CDR1 and CDR2 (germline): SGHTA, FQGNSA. V lost 1 base to trimming and J lost 7 bases, with 10 bases between them. This CDR3 has 14 residues. This CDR3 is CASSLVRGSEKLFF. DNA of the CDR3: TGTGCCAGCAGCTTAGTTAGGGGATCTGAAAAACTGTTTTTT.

The rearrangement joins TRBV7-6 to TRBJ2-3; D remains unclear. CDR1 and CDR2 from the germline V gene are SGHVS and FNYEAQ. This CDR3 contains 14 residues. V was clipped by 1 base and J by 14 bases, with 19 bases between them. The CDR3 here is CASSLGASGGHRYF. CDR3 nucleotides: TGTGCCAGCAGCTTAGGGGCTTCCGGTGGCCATAGGTATTTT.

A note on this clone: This sample also contains other DNA sequences that code for the same CDR3. V gene TRBV27 combines with J gene TRBJ1-1, with TRBD1 as a possible D gene (5 bases). CDR1 and CDR2 (germline): MNHEY, SMNVEV (reference sequence). V dropped 2 bases and J dropped 5 bases, with 9 bases sitting between them. This CDR3 has 13 amino acids. The CDR3 loop reads CASSLGGGTEAFF. The DNA of the CDR3 is TGTGCCAGCAGTTTAGGGGGGGGGACTGAAGCTTTCTTT.

The chain couples TRBV27 to TRBJ2-7; 7 bases agree with TRBD1. Germline CDR1 MNHEY, CDR2 SMNVEV (reference sequence). The CDR3 is 15 residues long. The V and J ends lost 4 bases and 3 bases, in that order; junction bases with no gene match: 9. CDR3 region: CASSSGQLSIYEQYF. The CDR3 DNA follows: TGTGCCAGCAGTTCGGGACAGTTGTCGATCTACGAGCAGTACTTC.

The chain employs TRBV9 and TRBJ2-2; D is possibly TRBD2 (7 bases). The ends were cut back, 9 bases at V and 6 bases at J, with 21 bases in the middle. There are 15 residues in the CDR3. CDR1 is SGDLS, CDR2 YYNGEE, per germline. The CDR3 region is CATDSGRGAAGELFF. The CDR3 DNA reads as TGTGCCACCGACTCGGGGAGGGGGGCCGCCGGGGAGCTGTTTTTT.